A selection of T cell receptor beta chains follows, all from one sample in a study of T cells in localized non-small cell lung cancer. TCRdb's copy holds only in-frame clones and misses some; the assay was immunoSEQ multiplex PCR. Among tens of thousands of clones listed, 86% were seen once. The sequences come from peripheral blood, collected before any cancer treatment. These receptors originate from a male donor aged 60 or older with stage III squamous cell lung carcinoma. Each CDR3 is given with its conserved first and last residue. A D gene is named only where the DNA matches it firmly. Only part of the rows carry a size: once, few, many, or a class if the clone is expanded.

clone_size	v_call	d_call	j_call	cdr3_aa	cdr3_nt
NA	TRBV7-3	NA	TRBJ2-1	CASSLELGDYNEQFF	TGTGCCAGCAGCTTAGAGCTAGGTGATTACAATGAGCAGTTCTTC
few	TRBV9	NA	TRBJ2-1	CASSAGGVLSSYNEQFF	TGTGCCAGCAGCGCAGGCGGGGTCCTCAGCTCCTACAATGAGCAGTTCTTC
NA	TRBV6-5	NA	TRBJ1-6	CASGGWYNSPLHF	TGTGCCAGCGGAGGATGGTATAATTCACCCCTCCACTTT
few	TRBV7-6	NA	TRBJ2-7	CASSPRPREQYF	TGTGCCAGCAGCCCCCGCCCGAGGGAGCAGTACTTC
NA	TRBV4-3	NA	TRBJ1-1	CASSQEAGRNTEAFF	TGCGCCAGCAGCCAAGAAGCAGGCAGGAACACTGAAGCTTTCTTT
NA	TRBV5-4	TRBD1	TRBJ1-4	CASSPRQGPNEKLFF	TGTGCCAGCAGCCCACGACAGGGTCCTAATGAAAAACTGTTTTTT
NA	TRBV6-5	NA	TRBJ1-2	CASSPPHRNYGYTF	TGTGCCAGCAGTCCACCACACCGGAACTATGGCTACACCTTC
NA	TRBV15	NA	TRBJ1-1	CATSRPGVNTEAFF	TGTGCCACCAGCAGACCGGGCGTAAACACTGAAGCTTTCTTT
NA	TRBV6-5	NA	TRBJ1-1	CASSYMSAGNTEAFF	TGTGCCAGCAGTTACATGTCAGCAGGTAACACTGAAGCTTTCTTT
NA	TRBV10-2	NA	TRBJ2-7	CASSERGEQYF	TGCGCCAGCAGTGAGAGGGGAGAGCAGTACTTC
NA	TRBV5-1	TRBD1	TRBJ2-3	CASSFPGQGSPDTQYF	TGCGCCAGCAGCTTTCCGGGACAGGGGAGTCCAGATACGCAGTATTTT
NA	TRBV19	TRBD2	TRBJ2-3	CASSGRLARYSSTDTQYF	TGTGCCAGTAGTGGCAGACTAGCGCGCTATTCTAGCACAGATACGCAGTATTTT
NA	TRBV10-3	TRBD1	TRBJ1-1	CATRQGMNTEAFF	TGTGCCACGCGACAGGGAATGAACACTGAAGCTTTCTTT
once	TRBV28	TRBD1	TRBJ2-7	CASRVGTGAPEQYF	TGTGCCAGCCGGGTGGGGACAGGGGCCCCCGAGCAGTACTTC
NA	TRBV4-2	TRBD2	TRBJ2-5	CASSRMTSGSQETQYF	TGTGCCAGCAGCCGGATGACTAGCGGGAGCCAAGAGACCCAGTACTTC
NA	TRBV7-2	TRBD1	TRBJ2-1	CASSFTTSTGGGEQFF	TGTGCCAGCAGCTTCACTACGTCGACAGGGGGCGGTGAGCAGTTCTTC
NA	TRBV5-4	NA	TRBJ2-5	CASSPEASAKETQYF	TGTGCCAGCAGCCCTGAGGCTAGCGCTAAAGAGACCCAGTACTTC
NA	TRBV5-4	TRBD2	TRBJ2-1	CASSEYSGVYNEQFF	TGTGCCAGCAGCGAATATAGCGGGGTCTACAATGAGCAGTTCTTC
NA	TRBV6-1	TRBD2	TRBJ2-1	CASRRLAGDNEQFF	TGTGCCAGCAGACGACTAGCGGGAGACAATGAGCAGTTCTTC
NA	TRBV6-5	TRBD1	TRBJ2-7	CASSYSRTGGSEQYF	TGTGCCAGCAGTTATTCCCGGACAGGGGGCAGCGAGCAGTACTTC
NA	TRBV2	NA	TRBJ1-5	CASSEANGNQPQHF	TGTGCCAGCAGTGAAGCAAATGGCAATCAGCCCCAGCATTTT
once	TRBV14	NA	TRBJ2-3	CASSQDSYLPDTQYF	TGTGCCAGCAGCCAAGATTCTTACCTGCCAGATACGCAGTATTTT
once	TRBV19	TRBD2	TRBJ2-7	CASSIRVTSGRTPETYEQYF	TGTGCCAGTAGTATCAGAGTTACTAGCGGACGAACACCCGAGACCTACGAGCAGTACTTC
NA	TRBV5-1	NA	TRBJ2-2	CASSSLVVGARSSTGELFF	TGCGCCAGCAGCAGTCTGGTAGTCGGGGCGAGGTCCAGCACCGGGGAGCTGTTTTTT
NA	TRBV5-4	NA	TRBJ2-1	CASSLIRNEQFF	TGTGCCAGCAGCCTTATCCGCAATGAGCAGTTCTTC
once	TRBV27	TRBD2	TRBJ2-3	CASFARGGLGDTQYF	TGTGCCAGCTTTGCACGGGGGGGCCTCGGAGATACGCAGTATTTT
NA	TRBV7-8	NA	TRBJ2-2	CASSFNTGELFF	TGTGCCAGCAGCTTTAACACCGGGGAGCTGTTTTTT
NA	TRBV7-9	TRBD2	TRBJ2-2	CASSSGLAAGELFF	TGTGCCAGCAGCTCGGGACTAGCGGCCGGGGAGCTGTTTTTT
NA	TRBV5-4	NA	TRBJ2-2	CASSPRGGRTGELFF	TGTGCCAGCAGCCCCCGCGGCGGGCGAACCGGGGAGCTGTTTTTT
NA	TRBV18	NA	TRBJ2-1	CASSPQTGGTNEQFF	TGTGCCAGCTCACCCCAGACAGGAGGGACTAATGAGCAGTTCTTC
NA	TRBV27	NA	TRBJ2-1	CASSLYRENEQFF	TGTGCCAGCAGTCTGTACAGGGAAAATGAGCAGTTCTTC
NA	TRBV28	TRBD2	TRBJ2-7	CASRGGLSSYEQYF	TGTGCCAGCCGCGGGGGGCTCAGCTCCTACGAGCAGTACTTC